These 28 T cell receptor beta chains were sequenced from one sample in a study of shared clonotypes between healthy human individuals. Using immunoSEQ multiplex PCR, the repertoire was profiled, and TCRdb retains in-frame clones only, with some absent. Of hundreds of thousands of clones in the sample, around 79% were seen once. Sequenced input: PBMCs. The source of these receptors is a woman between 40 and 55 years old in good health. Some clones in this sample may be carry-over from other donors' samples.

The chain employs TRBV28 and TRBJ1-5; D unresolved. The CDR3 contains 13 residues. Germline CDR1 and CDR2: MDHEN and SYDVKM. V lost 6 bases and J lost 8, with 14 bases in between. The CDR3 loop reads CASSKRPREPQHF. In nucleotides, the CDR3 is TGTGCCAGCAGCAAAAGGCCCCGCGAGCCCCAGCATTTT.

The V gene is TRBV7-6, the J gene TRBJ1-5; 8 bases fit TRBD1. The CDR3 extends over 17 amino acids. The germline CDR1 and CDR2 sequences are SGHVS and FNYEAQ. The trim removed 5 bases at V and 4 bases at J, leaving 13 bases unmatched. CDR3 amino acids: CASSENPGQDYNQPQHF. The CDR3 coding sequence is TGTGCCAGCAGCGAAAATCCGGGACAGGACTATAATCAGCCCCAGCATTTT.

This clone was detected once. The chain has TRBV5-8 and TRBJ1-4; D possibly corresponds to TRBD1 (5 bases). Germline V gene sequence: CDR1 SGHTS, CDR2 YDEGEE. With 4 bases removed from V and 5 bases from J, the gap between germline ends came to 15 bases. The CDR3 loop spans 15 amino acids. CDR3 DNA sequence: TGTGCCAGCAGCCGCTGGGGCCTTGTAAATGAAAAACTGTTTTTT. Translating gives CASSRWGLVNEKLFF.

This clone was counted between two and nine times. As DNA, the CDR3 is TGTGCCAGCTCGCCTCAGGGGGATGGAGAAACTGAAGCTTTCTTT. Its protein product is CASSPQGDGETEAFF. V usage is TRBV18 and J usage is TRBJ1-1; TRBD1 aligns across 7 bases. The trim removed 6 bases at V and 5 bases at J, leaving 12 bases unmatched. The germline gives CDR1 KGHSH, CDR2 LQKENI. The CDR3 sequence is 15 residues long.

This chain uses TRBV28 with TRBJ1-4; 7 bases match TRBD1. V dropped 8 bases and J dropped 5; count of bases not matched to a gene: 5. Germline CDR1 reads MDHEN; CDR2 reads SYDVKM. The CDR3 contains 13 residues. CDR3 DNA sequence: TGTGCCAGCTGGAGGGGGCCGAATGAAAAACTGTTTTTT. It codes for CASWRGPNEKLFF. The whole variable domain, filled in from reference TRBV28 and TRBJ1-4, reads DVKVTQSSRYLVKRTGEKVFLECVQDMDHENMFWYRQDPGLGLRLIYFSYDVKMKEKGDIPEGYSVSREKKERFSLILESASTNQTSMYLCASWRGPNEKLFFGSGTQLSVL.

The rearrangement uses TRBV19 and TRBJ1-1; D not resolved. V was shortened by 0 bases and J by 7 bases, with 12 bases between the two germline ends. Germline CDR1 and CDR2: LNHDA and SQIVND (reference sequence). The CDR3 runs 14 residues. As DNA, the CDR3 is TGTGCCAGTAGTATAGATCGACCCCCCTATGAAGCTTTCTTT. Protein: CASSIDRPPYEAFF.

This CDR3 reads CASSAGTDTQYF. Written as DNA, the CDR3 is TGTGCCAGCAGTGCGGGCACAGATACGCAGTATTTT. The rearrangement links TRBV28 to TRBJ2-3; no firm D call. Trimming pared 5 bases from V and 1 base from J, leaving 4 bases between. Germline values: CDR1 MDHEN, CDR2 SYDVKM. This CDR3 has 12 amino acids.

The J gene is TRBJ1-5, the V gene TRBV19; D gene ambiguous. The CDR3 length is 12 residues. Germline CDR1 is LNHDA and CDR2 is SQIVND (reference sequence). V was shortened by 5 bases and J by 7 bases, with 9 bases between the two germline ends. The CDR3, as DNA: TGTGCCAGTAGTGAAACGGAGCAGCCCCAGCATTTT. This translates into CASSETEQPQHF.

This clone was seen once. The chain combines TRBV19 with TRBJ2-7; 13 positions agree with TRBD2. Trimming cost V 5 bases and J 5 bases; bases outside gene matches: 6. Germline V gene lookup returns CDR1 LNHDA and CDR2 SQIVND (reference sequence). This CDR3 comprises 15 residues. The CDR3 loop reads CASSAGLAGFNEQYF. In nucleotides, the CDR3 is TGTGCCAGTAGTGCGGGACTAGCGGGATTTAACGAGCAGTACTTC.

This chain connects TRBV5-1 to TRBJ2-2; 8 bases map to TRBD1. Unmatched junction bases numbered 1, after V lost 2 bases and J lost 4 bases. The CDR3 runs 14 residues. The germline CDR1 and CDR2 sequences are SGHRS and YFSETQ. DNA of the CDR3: TGCGCCAGCAGCTTTACAGGGGGCACCGGGGAGCTGTTTTTT. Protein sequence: CASSFTGGTGELFF.

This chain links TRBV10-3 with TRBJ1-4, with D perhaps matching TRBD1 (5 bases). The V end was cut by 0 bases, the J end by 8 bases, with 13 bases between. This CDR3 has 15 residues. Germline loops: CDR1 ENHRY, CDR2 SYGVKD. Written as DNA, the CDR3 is TGTGCCATCAGTGAGTCGGTAGGGGCGGGCGAAAAACTGTTTTTT. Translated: CAISESVGAGEKLFF.

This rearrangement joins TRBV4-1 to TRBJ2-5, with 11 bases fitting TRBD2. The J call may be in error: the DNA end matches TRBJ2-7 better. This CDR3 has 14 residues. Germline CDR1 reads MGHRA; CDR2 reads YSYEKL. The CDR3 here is CASSRGTSGYEQYF. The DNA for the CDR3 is TGCGCCAGCAGCAGGGGGACTAGCGGCTACGAGCAGTACTTC.

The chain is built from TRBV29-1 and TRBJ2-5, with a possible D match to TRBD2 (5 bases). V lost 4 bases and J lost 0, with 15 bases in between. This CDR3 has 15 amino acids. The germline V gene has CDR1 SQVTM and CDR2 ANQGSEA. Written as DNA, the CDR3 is TGCAGCGTTGTCCCCGGGGTGGGAAACCAAGAGACCCAGTACTTC. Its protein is CSVVPGVGNQETQYF.

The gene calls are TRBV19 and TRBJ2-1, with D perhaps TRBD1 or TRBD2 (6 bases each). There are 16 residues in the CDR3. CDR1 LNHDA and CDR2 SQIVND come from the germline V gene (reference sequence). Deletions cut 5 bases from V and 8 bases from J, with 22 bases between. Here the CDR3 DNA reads TGTGCCAGTAGTCCGCGGGACAACCCGGGGCTCGATGAGCAGTTCTTC. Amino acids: CASSPRDNPGLDEQFF.

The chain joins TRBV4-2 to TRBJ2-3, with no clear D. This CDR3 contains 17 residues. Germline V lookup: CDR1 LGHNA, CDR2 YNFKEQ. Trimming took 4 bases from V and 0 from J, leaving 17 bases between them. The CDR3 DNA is TGTGCCAGCAGCCCCCACCCTCTGAGAGGTAGCACAGATACGCAGTATTTT. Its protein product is CASSPHPLRGSTDTQYF.

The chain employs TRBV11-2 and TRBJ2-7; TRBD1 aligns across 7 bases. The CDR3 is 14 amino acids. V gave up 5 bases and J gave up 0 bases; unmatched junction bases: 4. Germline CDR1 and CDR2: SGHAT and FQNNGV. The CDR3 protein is CASSPDRSSYEQYF. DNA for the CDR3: TGTGCCAGCAGCCCGGACAGGAGCTCCTACGAGCAGTACTTC. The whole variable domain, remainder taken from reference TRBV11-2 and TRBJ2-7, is EAGVAQSPRYKIIEKRQSVAFWCNPISGHATLYWYQQILGQGPKLLIQFQNNGVVDDSQLPKDRFSAERLKGVDSTLKIQPAKLEDSAVYLCASSPDRSSYEQYFGPGTRLTVT.

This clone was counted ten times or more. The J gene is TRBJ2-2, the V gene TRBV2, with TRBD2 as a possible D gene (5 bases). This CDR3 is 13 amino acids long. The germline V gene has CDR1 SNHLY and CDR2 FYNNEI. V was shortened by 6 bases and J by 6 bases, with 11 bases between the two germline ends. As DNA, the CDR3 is TGTGCCAGCAGCCAACTAGAAGCCGGGGAGCTGTTTTTT. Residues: CASSQLEAGELFF.

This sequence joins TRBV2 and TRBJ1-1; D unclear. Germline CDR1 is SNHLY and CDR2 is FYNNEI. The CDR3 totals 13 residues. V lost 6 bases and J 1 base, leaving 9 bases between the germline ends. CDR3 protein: CASRKQGNTEAFF. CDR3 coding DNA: TGTGCCAGCAGGAAACAAGGGAACACTGAAGCTTTCTTT.

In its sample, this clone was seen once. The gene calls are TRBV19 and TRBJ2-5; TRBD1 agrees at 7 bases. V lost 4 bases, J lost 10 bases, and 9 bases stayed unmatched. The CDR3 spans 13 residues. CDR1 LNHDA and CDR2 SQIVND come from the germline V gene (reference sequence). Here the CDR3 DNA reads TGTGCCAGTAGTACCCGACAGGGTAGGGACCAGTACTTC. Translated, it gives CASSTRQGRDQYF.

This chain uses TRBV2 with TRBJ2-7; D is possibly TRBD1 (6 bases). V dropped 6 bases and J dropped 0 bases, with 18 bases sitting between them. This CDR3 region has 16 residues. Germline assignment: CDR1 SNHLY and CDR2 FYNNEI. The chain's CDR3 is CASRYSRDTSSYEQYF. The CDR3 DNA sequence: TGTGCCAGCAGATATTCCCGGGACACCAGCTCCTACGAGCAGTACTTC.

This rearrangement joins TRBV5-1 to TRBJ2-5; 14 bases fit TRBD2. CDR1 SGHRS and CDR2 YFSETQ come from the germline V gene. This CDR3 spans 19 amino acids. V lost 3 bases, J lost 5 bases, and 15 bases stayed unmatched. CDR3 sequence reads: CASSSSGTSGSWEYETQYF. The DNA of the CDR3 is TGCGCCAGCAGCTCTTCCGGGACTAGCGGGAGTTGGGAGTACGAGACCCAGTACTTC.

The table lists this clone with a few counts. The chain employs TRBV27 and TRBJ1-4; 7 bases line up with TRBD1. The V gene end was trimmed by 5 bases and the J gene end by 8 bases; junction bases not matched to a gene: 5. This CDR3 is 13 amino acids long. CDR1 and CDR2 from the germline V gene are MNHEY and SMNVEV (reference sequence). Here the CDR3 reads CASSLETGEKLFF. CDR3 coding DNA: TGTGCCAGCAGTCTTGAGACAGGGGAAAAACTGTTTTTT.

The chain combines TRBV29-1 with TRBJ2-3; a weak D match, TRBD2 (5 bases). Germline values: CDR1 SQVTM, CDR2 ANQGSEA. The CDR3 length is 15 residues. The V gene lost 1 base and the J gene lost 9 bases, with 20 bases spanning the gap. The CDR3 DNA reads TGCAGCGTTGAAGGTGGAGGCTGGCCCCAAGGGACGCAGTATTTT. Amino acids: CSVEGGGWPQGTQYF.

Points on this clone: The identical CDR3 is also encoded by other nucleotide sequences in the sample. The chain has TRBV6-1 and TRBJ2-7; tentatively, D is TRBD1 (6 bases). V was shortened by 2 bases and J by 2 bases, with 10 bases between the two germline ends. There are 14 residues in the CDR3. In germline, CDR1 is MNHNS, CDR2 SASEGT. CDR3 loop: CASSESTGTYEQYF. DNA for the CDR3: TGTGCCAGCAGTGAAAGTACAGGGACCTACGAGCAGTACTTC.

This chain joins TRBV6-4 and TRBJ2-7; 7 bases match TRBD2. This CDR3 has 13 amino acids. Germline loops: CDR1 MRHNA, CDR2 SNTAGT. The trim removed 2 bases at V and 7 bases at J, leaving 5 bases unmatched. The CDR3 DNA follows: TGTGCCAGCAGTGACGGTTCAGCGGGGGAGCAGTACTTC. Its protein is CASSDGSAGEQYF.

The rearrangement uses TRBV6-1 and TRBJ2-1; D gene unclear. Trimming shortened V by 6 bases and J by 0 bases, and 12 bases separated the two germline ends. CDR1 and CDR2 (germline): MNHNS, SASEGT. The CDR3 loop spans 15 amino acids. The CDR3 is CASRPTGDSYNEQFF. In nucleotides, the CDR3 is TGTGCCAGCAGACCGACTGGGGACTCCTACAATGAGCAGTTCTTC.

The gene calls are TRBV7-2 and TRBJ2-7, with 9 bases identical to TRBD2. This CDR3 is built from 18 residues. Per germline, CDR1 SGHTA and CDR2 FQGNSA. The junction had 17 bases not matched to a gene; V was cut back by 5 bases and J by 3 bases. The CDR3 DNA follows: TGTGCCAGCAGCCTAGGGGGGTATCGAGGACTAGCGAGCTACGAGCAGTACTTC. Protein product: CASSLGGYRGLASYEQYF. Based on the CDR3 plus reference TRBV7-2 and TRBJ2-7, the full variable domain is GAGVSQSPSNKVTEKGKDVELRCDPISGHTALYWYRQSLGQGLEFLIYFQGNSAPDKSGLPSDRFSAERTGGSVSTLTIQRTQQEDSAVYLCASSLGGYRGLASYEQYFGPGTRLTVT.

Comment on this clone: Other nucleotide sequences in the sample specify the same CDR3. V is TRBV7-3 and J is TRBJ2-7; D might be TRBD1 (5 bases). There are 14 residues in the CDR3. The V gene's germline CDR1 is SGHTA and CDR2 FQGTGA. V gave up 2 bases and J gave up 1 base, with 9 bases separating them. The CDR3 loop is CASSLGAGSYEQYF. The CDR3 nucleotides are TGTGCCAGCAGCTTAGGGGCTGGTTCCTACGAGCAGTACTTC.